Listed below are T cell receptor beta chains from one sample, sequenced in a study of control samples from healthy donors and cancer patients. Generated by immunoSEQ multiplex PCR, the TCRdb table keeps only in-frame clones and is missing some. This table has about 160,000 clones, roughly 94% appearing once. Sequenced sample: PBMCs. The receptors shown here come from a man in his 60s with colorectal cancer. The CDR3 runs from the conserved cysteine through the conserved F or W. The D gene is left open where the match is weak.

J gene: TRBJ1-1
D gene: .
V gene: TRBV27
CDR3 protein: CASSLFADTEAFF
CDR3 DNA: TGTGCCAGCAGTCTATTCGCAGACACTGAAGCTTTCTTT

J gene: TRBJ2-7
D gene: TRBD1
V gene: TRBV9
CDR3 protein: CASSRRAGGASHEQYF
CDR3 DNA: TGTGCCAGCAGCCGCCGGGCAGGGGGCGCTTCCCACGAGCAGTACTTC

J gene: TRBJ2-4
D gene: .
V gene: TRBV7-2
CDR3 protein: CASSPTGRDIQYF
CDR3 DNA: TGTGCCAGCAGCCCGACAGGGAGGGACATTCAGTACTTC

J gene: TRBJ1-5
D gene: .
V gene: TRBV6-2/TRBV6-3
CDR3 protein: CASSYSRAETLDNQPQHF
CDR3 DNA: TGTGCCAGCAGTTACTCCAGGGCGGAGACACTGGACAATCAGCCCCAGCATTTT

J gene: TRBJ1-6
D gene: .
V gene: TRBV19
CDR3 protein: CASSIVTAENSPLHF
CDR3 DNA: TGTGCCAGTAGTATAGTTACAGCGGAGAATTCACCCCTCCACTTT

J gene: TRBJ2-2
D gene: TRBD1
V gene: TRBV24-1
CDR3 protein: CATSGTGTPNTGELFF
CDR3 DNA: TGTGCCACCAGCGGGACAGGAACCCCGAACACCGGGGAGCTGTTTTTT

J gene: TRBJ2-5
D gene: .
V gene: TRBV24-1
CDR3 protein: CATSDNRDGAWETQYF
CDR3 DNA: TGTGCCACCAGTGATAACAGGGACGGGGCCTGGGAGACCCAGTACTTC

J gene: TRBJ2-3
D gene: TRBD1
V gene: TRBV6-5
CDR3 protein: CASSYVGTGSTDTQYF
CDR3 DNA: TGTGCCAGCAGTTACGTAGGGACAGGGAGCACAGATACGCAGTATTTT

J gene: TRBJ1-2
D gene: .
V gene: TRBV10-2
CDR3 protein: CASSDSYNYGYTF
CDR3 DNA: TGCGCCAGCAGCGATAGCTATAACTATGGCTACACCTTC

J gene: TRBJ1-5
D gene: .
V gene: TRBV18
CDR3 protein: CASSSQGSNQPQHF
CDR3 DNA: TGTGCCAGCTCATCCCAGGGTAGCAATCAGCCCCAGCATTTT

J gene: TRBJ1-1
D gene: .
V gene: TRBV28
CDR3 protein: CASRGRVGDTEAFF
CDR3 DNA: TGTGCCAGCAGGGGCCGGGTCGGGGACACTGAAGCTTTCTTT

J gene: TRBJ1-6
D gene: .
V gene: TRBV7-9
CDR3 protein: CASSSDFNSPLHF
CDR3 DNA: TGTGCCAGCAGCTCCGACTTTAATTCACCCCTCCACTTT

J gene: TRBJ2-5
D gene: .
V gene: TRBV18
CDR3 protein: CASSPPGTSQETQYF
CDR3 DNA: TGTGCCAGCTCACCACCGGGGACAAGCCAAGAGACCCAGTACTTC

J gene: TRBJ2-7
D gene: TRBD1
V gene: TRBV6-5
CDR3 protein: CATTLRGPSYEQYF
CDR3 DNA: TGTGCCACCACTCTCAGGGGGCCCTCCTACGAGCAGTACTTC

J gene: TRBJ2-2
D gene: TRBD1
V gene: TRBV5-1
CDR3 protein: CASTLGQKLYANTGELFF
CDR3 DNA: TGCGCCAGCACCCTGGGACAGAAACTTTACGCGAACACCGGGGAGCTGTTTTTT

J gene: TRBJ1-2
D gene: TRBD1
V gene: TRBV7-2
CDR3 protein: CASSIRDRGNSYGYTF
CDR3 DNA: TGTGCCAGCAGTATCCGGGACAGGGGAAATAGCTATGGCTACACCTTC

J gene: TRBJ2-5
D gene: .
V gene: TRBV5-4
CDR3 protein: CASSPYQQETQYF
CDR3 DNA: TGTGCCAGCAGCCCGTACCAACAAGAGACCCAGTACTTC

J gene: TRBJ1-5
D gene: TRBD1
V gene: TRBV6-5
CDR3 protein: CASTGQLNQPQHF
CDR3 DNA: TGTGCCAGCACGGGACAGTTAAATCAGCCCCAGCATTTT

J gene: TRBJ1-3
D gene: .
V gene: TRBV5-1
CDR3 protein: CASSLDPDTGNTIYF
CDR3 DNA: TGCGCCAGCAGCTTGGATCCGGACACTGGAAACACCATATATTTT

J gene: TRBJ2-5
D gene: .
V gene: TRBV5-6
CDR3 protein: CASSLEQKETQYF
CDR3 DNA: TGTGCCAGCAGCTTGGAGCAGAAAGAGACCCAGTACTTC

J gene: TRBJ1-1
D gene: TRBD1
V gene: TRBV6-1
CDR3 protein: CASSARTEDRLNTEAFF
CDR3 DNA: TGTGCCAGCAGTGCCCGAACAGAGGACAGGTTGAACACTGAAGCTTTCTTT

J gene: TRBJ1-4
D gene: .
V gene: TRBV7-2
CDR3 protein: CASSLGFNEKLFF
CDR3 DNA: TGTGCCAGCAGCTTAGGATTTAATGAAAAACTGTTTTTT